Listed here are 12 T cell receptor beta chains from one sample, sequenced in a study of T cell changes during pregnancy in multiple sclerosis. Assay used: immunoSEQ multiplex PCR; TCRdb lists only in-frame clones, some missing. The table has around 69,000 clones, approximately 92% seen once. The input for sequencing was peripheral blood, taken in the third trimester of pregnancy. Receptors were obtained from a female donor in good health, enrolled as a control in a pregnancy study.

The CDR3 region has the DNA TGCAGCGTTGCGGGGAATGGTGGCTACACCTTC. Its translation is CSVAGNGGYTF. The chain combines TRBV29-1 with TRBJ1-2, with D unclear. In germline, CDR1 is SQVTM, CDR2 ANQGSEA. The CDR3 extends over 11 amino acids. V lost 4 bases and J lost 7, with 10 bases in between.

The chain is built from TRBV23-1 and TRBJ1-6; 11 nucleotides agree with TRBD1. TRBV23-1 carries the ORF label, with uncertain function. V lost 2 bases to trimming and J lost 6 bases; unmatched junction nucleotides: 12. The CDR3 is made up of 19 amino acids. CDR3 in DNA: TGCGCCAGCAGTCAAGGGGACAGGGGGACTCTCCTCTTTAATTCACCCCTCCACTTT. Protein product: CASSQGDRGTLLFNSPLHF.

The V gene is TRBV2, the J gene TRBJ2-1; 11 nucleotides match TRBD2. The CDR3 sequence is 15 residues long. Germline loops: CDR1 SNHLY, CDR2 FYNNEI. V trimming: 5 bases; J trimming: 3 bases; junction bases outside the gene matches: 3. For the CDR3, the DNA is TGTGCCAGCAGTTACACTAGCGGGGGCTACAATGAGCAGTTCTTC. Amino acids: CASSYTSGGYNEQFF.

This chain joins TRBV15 and TRBJ2-5, with TRBD1 as a possible D gene (5 bases). CDR3 length: 15 residues. The germline gives CDR1 LNHNV, CDR2 YYDKDF (reference sequence). Trimming took off 3 bases at V and 3 bases at J, with 14 bases between the two ends. This CDR3 is CATSSYPATEETQYF. The CDR3 DNA reads TGTGCCACCAGCAGCTACCCCGCGACAGAAGAGACCCAGTACTTC.

This chain connects TRBV2 to TRBJ2-7; tentative D call: TRBD1 (5 bases). The germline V gene encodes CDR1 SNHLY and CDR2 FYNNEI. The CDR3 length is 12 residues. V lost 4 bases, J lost 3 bases, and 7 bases lay in between. The CDR3 DNA reads as TGTGCCAGCAGTGTCCAGGGCTACGAGCAGTACTTC. This sequence encodes CASSVQGYEQYF.

This chain links TRBV4-2 with TRBJ2-4; no firm D call. Germline V lookup: CDR1 LGHNA, CDR2 YNFKEQ. V was pared by 0 bases and J by 7 bases, with 7 bases between. This CDR3 contains 13 residues. CDR3 nucleotide sequence: TGTGCCAGCAGCCAAGACCTCTTGAACATTCAGTACTTC. Encoded protein: CASSQDLLNIQYF.

V usage is TRBV30 and J usage is TRBJ1-2; 11 nucleotides agree with TRBD1. The length of the CDR3 is 14 residues. The germline CDR1 and CDR2 sequences are GTSNPN and SVGIG (reference sequence). V lost 2 bases and J lost 7; bases outside the gene matches: 6. The DNA for the CDR3 is TGTGCCTGGAGTCCGGACAGGGGGCTCGGTGGCTACACCTTC. Translating it yields CAWSPDRGLGGYTF.

The CDR3 region is CASSYGSPTYNEQFF. The CDR3 DNA is TGTGCCAGCAGTTACGGGAGCCCAACCTACAATGAGCAGTTCTTC. The chain joins TRBV6-5 to TRBJ2-1, with D possibly TRBD2 on 5 matching bases. Trimming stripped 2 bases from V and 2 bases from J, with 10 bases between. CDR3 length: 15 residues. CDR1 and CDR2 (germline): MNHEY, SVGAGI.

The chain carries TRBV6-1 and TRBJ2-3; the match to TRBD1 covers 7 bases. V shed 9 bases and J 3 bases; nucleotides not matched to a gene: 9. The germline CDR1 and CDR2 sequences are MNHNS and SASEGT. The CDR3 contains 14 residues. Written as DNA, the CDR3 is TGTGCCAGTAAAGACAGGGTAGGGACAGATACGCAGTATTTT. Protein sequence: CASKDRVGTDTQYF.

The rearrangement joins TRBV27 to TRBJ2-3; D gene ambiguous. V was cut by 3 bases and J by 3 bases, with 10 bases left in between. This CDR3 has 14 residues. The V gene's germline CDR1 is MNHEY and CDR2 SMNVEV (reference sequence). CDR3 loop: CASSLTPATDTQYF. The CDR3 DNA is TGTGCCAGCAGTTTGACACCCGCTACAGATACGCAGTATTTT.

The chain carries TRBV10-2 and TRBJ2-1, with 13 positions matching TRBD2. CDR1 is WSHSY, CDR2 SAAADI, per germline. This CDR3 is built from 14 residues. Unmatched junction bases numbered 4, after V lost 6 bases and J lost 8 bases. CDR3 protein: CASRLAGGGHEQFF. The CDR3 nucleotides are TGCGCCAGCAGACTAGCGGGGGGGGGACATGAGCAGTTCTTC.

This chain uses TRBV19 with TRBJ1-4; 7 bases match TRBD1. Germline CDR1 and CDR2: LNHDA and SQIVND (reference sequence). The CDR3 runs to 14 residues. Trimming at V came to 10 bases and at J to 7 bases, leaving 12 bases not matched to a gene. As DNA, the CDR3 is TGTGCCACCTCCAGACAGGGCCAGGGTGAAAAACTGTTTTTT. It translates to CATSRQGQGEKLFF.